This TCR beta chain emerged from a study of siplizumab effects on memory and regulatory T cells. The protocol was immunoSEQ multiplex PCR, while the TCRdb copy is restricted to in-frame clones and leaves out a portion. In the table there are more than 95,000 clones, under 95% of which are singletons. A remark on this clone: The antigen is not known.

Germline loops: CDR1 MNHEY, CDR2 SVGAGI. This CDR3 spans 15 amino acids. Trimming removed 5 bases from V and 4 bases from J; junction bases left unmatched: 11. Findings of the study overall: Memory cells seemed less diverse than naive T cells, which seemed major alloresponse contributors. Suppression by proliferating Tregs derived from siplizumab cultures was not verified. With siplizumab, mappable alloreactive CD4+ clones averaged roughly 69% Treg-derived, versus under 30% in controls. Under siplizumab, alloreactive sequences traced to unstimulated CD4+ memory cells were significantly reduced.

Sequenced sample: CD4+ T cells sorted from blood. The receptor's source is a human donor in good health. The chain employs TRBV6-5 and TRBJ2-7, with 7 bases identical to TRBD1. CDR3 DNA sequence: TGTGCCAGCAGTCTCCTCGGACAGGTTCCGTACGAGCAGTACTTC. Its translation is CASSLLGQVPYEQYF.